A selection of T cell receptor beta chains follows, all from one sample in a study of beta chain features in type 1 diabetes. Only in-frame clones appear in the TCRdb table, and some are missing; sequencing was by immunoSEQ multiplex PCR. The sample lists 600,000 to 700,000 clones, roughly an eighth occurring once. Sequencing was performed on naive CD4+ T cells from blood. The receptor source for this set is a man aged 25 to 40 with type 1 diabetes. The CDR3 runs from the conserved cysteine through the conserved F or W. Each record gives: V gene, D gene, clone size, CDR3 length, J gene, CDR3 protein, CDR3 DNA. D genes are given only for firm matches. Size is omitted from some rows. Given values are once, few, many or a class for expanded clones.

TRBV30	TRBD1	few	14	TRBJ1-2	CASSDRTLGGGYTF	TGTGCCTCCTCGGACAGGACCCTCGGAGGGGGCTACACCTTC
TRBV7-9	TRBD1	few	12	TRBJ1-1	CASSSTGVGAFF	TGTGCCAGCAGCTCCACAGGGGTCGGTGCTTTCTTT
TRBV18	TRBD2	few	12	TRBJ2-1	CASSPREGQQFF	TGTGCCAGCTCACCCCGGGAGGGACAGCAGTTCTTC
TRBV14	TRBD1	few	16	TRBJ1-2	CASSQDLDRRTYGYTF	TGTGCCAGCAGCCAAGATCTGGACAGGCGGACCTATGGCTACACCTTC
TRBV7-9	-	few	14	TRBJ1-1	CASSPGHLNTEAFF	TGTGCCAGCAGCCCCGGACACTTGAACACTGAAGCTTTCTTT
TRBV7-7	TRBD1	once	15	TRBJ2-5	CASSAGTGHQETQYF	TGTGCTAGCAGTGCCGGGACAGGGCACCAAGAGACCCAGTACTTC
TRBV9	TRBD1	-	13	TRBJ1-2	CASGQGTDLGYTF	TGTGCCAGTGGTCAGGGGACAGACTTGGGCTACACCTTC
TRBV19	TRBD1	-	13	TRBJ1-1	CASSGQGATEAFF	TGTGCCAGTAGCGGACAGGGGGCGACTGAAGCTTTCTTT
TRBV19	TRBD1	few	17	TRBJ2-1	CASSIHLTGTGVNEQFF	TGTGCCAGTAGTATCCACCTTACCGGGACAGGGGTAAATGAGCAGTTCTTC
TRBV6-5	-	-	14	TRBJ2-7	CASSLRDAGYEQYF	TGTGCCAGCAGCCTACGGGACGCCGGATACGAGCAGTACTTC
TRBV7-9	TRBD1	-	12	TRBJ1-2	CASTGGNYGYTF	TGTGCCAGCACAGGGGGTAACTATGGCTACACCTTC
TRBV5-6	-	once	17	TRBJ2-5	CASTRSTGTPRQETQYF	TGTGCCAGCACCCGATCAACCGGGACACCCCGCCAAGAGACCCAGTACTTC
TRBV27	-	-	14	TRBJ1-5	CASSSRVRNQPQHF	TGTGCCAGCTCGTCCAGGGTGCGCAATCAGCCCCAGCATTTT
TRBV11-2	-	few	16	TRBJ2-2	CASSSPGSRGTGELFF	TGTGCCAGCAGCTCGCCGGGGTCGCGGGGCACCGGGGAGCTGTTTTTT
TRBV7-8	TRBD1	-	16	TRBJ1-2	CASSRFRQGESYGYTF	TGTGCCAGCAGCCGATTCCGACAGGGCGAGAGCTATGGCTACACCTTC
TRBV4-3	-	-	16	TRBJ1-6	CASSQDSAGVNSPLHF	TGCGCCAGCAGCCAAGATAGCGCAGGAGTTAATTCACCCCTCCACTTT
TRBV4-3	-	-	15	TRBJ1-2	CASSQESGRDYGYTF	TGCGCCAGCAGCCAAGAATCCGGTAGAGACTATGGCTACACCTTC
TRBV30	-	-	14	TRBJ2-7	CAWSVQDGPYEQYF	TGTGCCTGGAGTGTACAAGACGGCCCCTACGAGCAGTACTTC
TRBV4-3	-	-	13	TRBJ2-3	CASSQETGGTQYF	TGCGCCAGCAGCCAAGAAACTGGGGGTACGCAGTATTTT
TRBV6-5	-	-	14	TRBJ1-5	CASSLEYGNQPQHF	TGTGCCAGCAGCCTTGAATACGGCAATCAGCCCCAGCATTTT
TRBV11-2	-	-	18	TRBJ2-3	CASSLGGSLRGPTDTQYF	TGTGCCAGCAGCTTAGGAGGCTCTTTGCGCGGTCCCACAGATACGCAGTATTTT
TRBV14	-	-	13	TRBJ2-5	CASSSNIQETQYF	TGTGCCAGCAGCTCAAATATTCAAGAGACCCAGTACTTC
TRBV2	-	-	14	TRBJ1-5	CASSPWEDRQPQHF	TGTGCCAGCAGCCCATGGGAGGACCGTCAGCCCCAGCATTTT
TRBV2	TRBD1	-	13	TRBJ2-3	CASEDRGTDTQYF	TGTGCCAGCGAGGACAGGGGGACAGATACGCAGTATTTT